The clone carrying this T cell receptor beta chain was detected ten times or more. The data belong to a study of T cells in Graves' hyperthyroidism and ophthalmopathy. The CDR3 extends over 15 amino acids. Trimming cost V 6 bases and J 7 bases; bases outside gene matches: 9. Germline V gene data show CDR1 as ENHRY and CDR2 as SYGVKD. RNA transcripts yielded amplified TCR beta CDR3 regions. When the TCR CDR3 underwent first-round RT-PCR, the HTBI primer set was used. TCRdb called the multiplex PCR reads again in MiXCR, with one record for every CDR3 protein. The sample consists of hundreds of thousands of distinct CDR3 sequences, around 15% of them appearing once.

Sequencing was carried out using blood. The TCR originated in a woman aged 18 to 35 with Graves' hyperthyroidism. The rearrangement joins TRBV10-3 to TRBJ2-1; 10 nucleotides agree with TRBD2. The CDR3: CAISDPGLASNEQFF. CDR3 DNA sequence: TGTGCCATCAGCGACCCGGGACTAGCGAGTAATGAGCAGTTCTTC.